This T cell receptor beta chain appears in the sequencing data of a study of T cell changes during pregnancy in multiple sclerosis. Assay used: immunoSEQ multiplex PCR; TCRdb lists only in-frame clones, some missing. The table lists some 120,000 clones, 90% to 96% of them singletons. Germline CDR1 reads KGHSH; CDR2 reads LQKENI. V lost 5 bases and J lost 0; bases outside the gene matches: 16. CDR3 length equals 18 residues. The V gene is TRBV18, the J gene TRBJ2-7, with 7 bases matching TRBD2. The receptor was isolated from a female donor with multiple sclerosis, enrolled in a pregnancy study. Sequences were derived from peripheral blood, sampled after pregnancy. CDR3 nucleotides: TGTGCCAGCTCATCGATCCCACCCCCTAGCGGAGGCTCCTACGAGCAGTACTTC. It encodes CASSSIPPPSGGSYEQYF.